The clone carrying this T cell receptor beta chain was detected ten times or more. The sample comes from a study of T cells in Graves' hyperthyroidism and ophthalmopathy. This CDR3 comprises 15 residues. V lost 4 bases to trimming and J lost 6 bases; unmatched junction nucleotides: 2. Germline V gives CDR1 LGHDT, CDR2 YNNKEL (reference sequence). Regions amplified from RNA transcripts were the TCR beta CDR3 regions. In the first-round RT-PCR of the TCR CDR3, the HTBI primer set was used. Via MiXCR, TCRdb re-called the multiplex PCR reads, giving one row per CDR3 protein. The table records around 250,000 distinct CDR3 sequences, 13% to 15% of them present only once. Patients with uncontrolled infections, other autoimmune diseases, pregnancy or lactation were excluded. Blood was obtained at the first hyperthyroidism diagnosis, which preceded any ophthalmopathy symptoms.

The chain is built from TRBV3-1 and TRBJ2-4; 14 bases are a match to TRBD2. Sequencing used blood. The sequence was collected from a woman aged 40 to 49 with Graves' hyperthyroidism that later progressed to Graves' ophthalmopathy. This chain's CDR3 is CASSRGTSGGNIQYF. CDR3 nucleotides: TGTGCCAGCAGCCGCGGGACTAGCGGGGGAAACATTCAGTACTTC.